The 18 T cell receptor beta chains presented below share a single source sample, sequenced in a study of OX40 agonist ivuxolimab in advanced cancers. Repertoires were generated with immunoSEQ multiplex PCR, while TCRdb's copy carries only in-frame clones and drops some. The sample consists of 23,000 or so clones, roughly three quarters of them appearing once. Here the sequenced sample was CD4+ or CD8+ T cells sorted from blood, taken in a trial of the OX40 agonist ivuxolimab. All receptors derive from an adult with an advanced solid tumor such as melanoma, head and neck, liver or kidney cancer.

The V gene is TRBV27, the J gene TRBJ2-1, with 10 nucleotides matching TRBD2. CDR1 MNHEY and CDR2 SMNVEV come from the germline V gene (reference sequence). The CDR3 is made up of 15 amino acids. With 5 bases clipped from V and 3 bases from J, the junction kept 4 bases outside the gene matches. Here the CDR3 DNA reads TGTGCCAGCAGTCGTAGCGGGAGGCTCTACAATGAGCAGTTCTTC. This translates into CASSRSGRLYNEQFF.

The chain joins TRBV7-6 to TRBJ1-2; weak D call: TRBD1 (5 bases). The CDR3 covers 14 residues. V lost 5 bases and J 5 bases, leaving 15 bases between the germline ends. Per germline, CDR1 SGHVS and CDR2 FNYEAQ. The CDR3 spells CASSAQVGRYGYTF. CDR3 bases: TGTGCCAGCAGCGCCCAGGTGGGGCGTTATGGCTACACCTTC. The variable domain in full, with the rest retrieved from reference TRBV7-6 and TRBJ1-2, is GAGVSQSPRYKVTKRGQDVALRCDPISGHVSLYWYRQALGQGPEFLTYFNYEAQQDKSGLPNDRFSAERPEGSISTLTIQRTEQRDSAMYRCASSAQVGRYGYTFGSGTRLTVV.

This clone was found a few times. V usage is TRBV19 and J usage is TRBJ2-7, with 7 bases matching TRBD2. The CDR3 totals 15 residues. Per germline, CDR1 LNHDA and CDR2 SQIVND (reference sequence). Germline trimming cut 3 bases from V and 3 bases from J; bases unmatched to any gene: 8. In DNA, the CDR3 is TGTGCCAGTAGTATTGCGGCGGGAGTAGGCTACGAGCAGTACTTC. Amino acids: CASSIAAGVGYEQYF.

The chain links TRBV4-2 to TRBJ1-2; possible D gene TRBD1, 6 bases. In germline, CDR1 is LGHNA, CDR2 YNFKEQ. The CDR3 totals 15 residues. With 0 bases removed from V and 8 bases from J, the gap between germline ends came to 16 bases. CDR3 DNA: TGTGCCAGCAGCCAAGAAGTCCGGCAGGGGAAAGGCTACACCTTC. The encoded protein is CASSQEVRQGKGYTF.

As concerns this clone: One end of the junction fails to match germline, which may point to a read error. The chain uses TRBV7-7 and TRBJ2-1; D perhaps matches TRBD2 (5 bases). Germline V lookup: CDR1 SSHAT, CDR2 FNYEAQ (reference sequence). CDR3 length: 13 residues. Here the CDR3 DNA reads TGTGCTAGCAGCTTAGCGCCGGGAAATGAGCAGTTCTTC. Protein product: CASSLAPGNEQFF. The entire variable domain, with the rest obtained from reference TRBV7-7 and TRBJ2-1, is as follows: GAGVSQSPRYKVTKRGQDVTLRCDPISSHATLYWYQQALGQGPEFLTYFNYEAQPDKSGLPSDRFSAERPEGSISTLTIQRTEQRDSAMYRCASSLAPGNEQFFGPGTRLTVL.

The chain employs TRBV6-9 and TRBJ2-2; D is unclear. V gave up 6 bases and J gave up 7 bases, with 12 bases separating them. Germline loops: CDR1 MNHGY, CDR2 SVAAGI. There are 13 residues in the CDR3. The CDR3 nucleotides read TGTGCCAGCAGCCCCGACCCGGGCGGGGAGCTGTTTTTT. Its translation is CASSPDPGGELFF.

The J gene is TRBJ1-1, the V gene TRBV29-1, with D unresolved. V gave up 3 bases and J gave up 4 bases, with 12 bases separating them. Germline assignment: CDR1 SQVTM and CDR2 ANQGSEA. The CDR3 loop spans 13 amino acids. The CDR3 sequence is CSVEESAGTEAFF. The CDR3 coding sequence is TGCAGCGTTGAGGAGTCCGCGGGCACTGAAGCTTTCTTT.

The rearrangement links TRBV11-2 to TRBJ2-2, with D tentatively TRBD2 (6 bases). Germline loops: CDR1 SGHAT, CDR2 FQNNGV. The length of the CDR3 is 15 residues. The V end was cut by 6 bases, the J end by 4 bases, with 15 bases between. CDR3 region: CASRVAAGPTGELFF. Written as DNA, the CDR3 is TGTGCCAGCAGGGTAGCGGCAGGGCCCACCGGGGAGCTGTTTTTT.

In this sample, this clone turned up a few times. The sample holds other DNA sequences that translate to the same CDR3. V is TRBV5-4 and J is TRBJ2-5; 7 positions match TRBD1. After removal of 4 bases from V and 2 bases from J, the junction contained 2 bases not matched to a gene. The CDR3 length is 13 residues. In germline, CDR1 is SGHNT, CDR2 YYREEE (reference sequence). The CDR3 sequence is CASSPGGQETQYF. The CDR3 nucleotides are TGTGCCAGCAGCCCAGGGGGTCAAGAGACCCAGTACTTC.

V and J are TRBV7-8 and TRBJ2-5; 7 positions agree with TRBD2. J lost 3 bases, V lost 1 base, and 14 bases had no gene match. This CDR3 contains 18 residues. CDR1 is SGHVS and CDR2 is FQNEAQ in the germline V gene. The CDR3 DNA follows: TGTGCCAGCAGCTTAGTTGGGCTAGCGGTGGTGCAAAAAGAGACCCAGTACTTC. This encodes CASSLVGLAVVQKETQYF. The full variable domain, completed using reference TRBV7-8 and TRBJ2-5, is GAGVSQSPRYKVAKRGQDVALRCDPISGHVSLFWYQQALGQGPEFLTYFQNEAQLDKSGLPSDRFFAERPEGSVSTLKIQRTQQEDSAVYLCASSLVGLAVVQKETQYFGPGTRLLVL.

V and J are TRBV5-4 and TRBJ1-2, with D possibly TRBD1 on 5 matching bases. The CDR3 totals 12 residues. CDR1 and CDR2 from the germline V gene are SGHNT and YYREEE (reference sequence). Between the trimmed V and J ends, which lost 2 bases and 8 bases, there was a span of 10 bases. For the CDR3, the DNA is TGTGCCAGCAGCTTCATGGAGGGGGGCTACACCTTC. Its translation is CASSFMEGGYTF.

V usage is TRBV27 and J usage is TRBJ2-3, with D possibly being TRBD1 (5 bases). Germline V gene lookup returns CDR1 MNHEY and CDR2 SMNVEV (reference sequence). With 2 bases removed from V and 10 bases from J, the gap between germline ends came to 10 bases. The CDR3 is made up of 12 amino acids. This CDR3 is CASSLGDSSQYF. CDR3 coding DNA: TGTGCCAGCAGTTTAGGTGACAGTTCGCAGTATTTT.

The rearrangement links TRBV9 to TRBJ2-2; weak D call: TRBD2 (5 bases). V shed 3 bases and J shed 0 bases, with 9 bases lying between them. CDR3 length: 15 residues. Germline V gene data show CDR1 as SGDLS and CDR2 as YYNGEE. The CDR3 loop is CASSEGAPNTGELFF. In nucleotides, the CDR3 is TGTGCCAGCAGCGAGGGAGCCCCGAACACCGGGGAGCTGTTTTTT.

This rearrangement joins TRBV15 to TRBJ1-3; D ambiguous. Trimming removed 0 bases at V and 2 bases at J, with 8 bases between. Per germline, CDR1 LNHNV and CDR2 YYDKDF (reference sequence). The CDR3 length is 15 residues. The chain's CDR3 is CATSRDKVPGNTIYF. CDR3 bases: TGTGCCACCAGCAGAGATAAAGTACCTGGAAACACCATATATTTT.

The V and J genes are TRBV5-8 and TRBJ2-1, with TRBD2 identical over 7 bases. The CDR3 contains 17 residues. The J segment lost 2 bases and the V segment lost 4 bases, leaving 12 bases of the junction unmatched. Germline loops: CDR1 SGHTS, CDR2 YDEGEE. CDR3 nucleotides: TGTGCCAGCAGCCCGGGAAGGGGCGGGAGCACCTACAATGAGCAGTTCTTC. Its protein product is CASSPGRGGSTYNEQFF.

The CDR3 DNA reads TGTGCCAGCAGTGAATCTAACCCAGCAACCTACGAGCAGTACTTC. It codes for CASSESNPATYEQYF. This chain links TRBV6-1 with TRBJ2-7; D is unclear. Looked up from germline, CDR1 is MNHNS and CDR2 is SASEGT. This CDR3 region has 15 residues. V shed 2 bases and J shed 2 bases, with 13 bases lying between them.

The V call is TRBV4-1, the J call TRBJ2-7, with D possibly TRBD2 on 5 matching bases. This CDR3 spans 13 amino acids. The V end lost 0 bases, the J end lost 11 bases, and 14 bases lay between the germline ends. CDR1 MGHRA and CDR2 YSYEKL come from the germline V gene. CDR3 DNA sequence: TGCGCCAGCAGCCAAGATCGGTCGGGGATGGAGTACTTC. It is translated as CASSQDRSGMEYF.

The gene calls are TRBV7-3 and TRBJ2-1, with 8 bases lining up with TRBD2. The germline gives CDR1 SGHTA, CDR2 FQGTGA. The CDR3 is made up of 15 amino acids. After removal of 2 bases from V and 7 bases from J, the junction contained 7 bases not matched to a gene. The CDR3, as DNA: TGTGCCAGCAGCTTATCCATCGGCGGGGGGAATGAGCAGTTCTTC. This codes for CASSLSIGGGNEQFF.